What follows are 25 T cell receptor beta chains derived from one specimen sequenced in a study of regulatory T cells in long-lasting Graves disease. Time point in this sample: newly diagnosed GD, antithyroid drugs for less than 3 months. PBMC RNA served as the TCR library source. The TCR beta library used iRepertoire HTBI primers with Arm-PCR amplification of CDR3. TCRdb reanalysed the multiplex PCR reads using MiXCR and keeps one entry per CDR3 protein. Found here are about 240,000 distinct CDR3 sequences, 20% to 25% of them singletons; the top ten hold about 14%. The sample here was peripheral blood mononuclear cells (PBMCs), taken at new diagnosis, from a patient treated with antithyroid drugs. The receptor source for this set is a female donor with Graves disease.

Ten or more counts support this clonotype. This sequence joins TRBV28 and TRBJ2-5, with D possibly called TRBD1 or TRBD2 (5 bases each). Germline CDR1 reads MDHEN; CDR2 reads SYDVKM. V lost 8 bases, J lost 5 bases, and 27 bases lay in between. The CDR3 has 17 residues. The chain's CDR3 is CASGESKGLGSWETQYF. As DNA, the CDR3 is TGTGCCAGCGGGGAGAGTAAGGGGCTTGGCTCCTGGGAGACCCAGTACTTC. The entire variable domain, with the rest obtained from reference TRBV28 and TRBJ2-5, is as follows: DVKVTQSSRYLVKRTGEKVFLECVQDMDHENMFWYRQDPGLGLRLIYFSYDVKMKEKGDIPEGYSVSREKKERFSLILESASTNQTSMYLCASGESKGLGSWETQYFGPGTRLLVL.

This sequence joins TRBV5-4 and TRBJ1-6; 7 nucleotides align to TRBD1. J was trimmed by 9 bases and V by 0 bases; bases with no gene match: 6. Germline assignment: CDR1 SGHNT and CDR2 YYREEE (reference sequence). The CDR3 loop spans 15 amino acids. The CDR3 DNA follows: TGTGCCAGCAGCTTGGACGGAGACAGGGCTTCACCCCTCCACTTT. Amino acids: CASSLDGDRASPLHF.

This clonotype was recorded at least ten times. This chain links TRBV20-1 with TRBJ2-5, with TRBD2 matching over 7 bases. There are 16 residues in the CDR3. The junction had 7 bases not matched to a gene; V was cut back by 0 bases and J by 0 bases. Germline V lookup: CDR1 DFQATT, CDR2 SNEGSKA (reference sequence). The CDR3 is CSARDFGEGYQETQYF. The DNA of the CDR3 is TGCAGTGCTAGAGATTTCGGGGAGGGGTACCAAGAGACCCAGTACTTC.

This clonotype came up many times. The chain employs TRBV11-2 and TRBJ2-3; TRBD2 matches 8 bases. The CDR3 is 16 residues long. Germline V CDR1 and CDR2: SGHAT, FQNNGV. Unmatched junction bases numbered 12, after V lost 0 bases and J lost 10 bases. CDR3 bases: TGTGCCAGCAGCTTAGAATCCGGGACTAGTCAGCTCGCGCAGTATTTT. It specifies CASSLESGTSQLAQYF.

This clonotype has ten or more counts. This sequence joins TRBV14 and TRBJ1-2; unclear D gene. Trimming took off 0 bases at V and 4 bases at J, with 6 bases between the two ends. This CDR3 region has 13 residues. Germline CDR1 is SGHDN and CDR2 is FVKESK. CDR3: CASSQDYLYGYTF. The CDR3, as DNA: TGTGCCAGCAGCCAAGATTATCTCTATGGCTACACCTTC.

This clonotype was seen repeatedly, ten times or more. The chain uses TRBV19 and TRBJ2-1; 7 nucleotides align to TRBD2. Looked up from germline, CDR1 is LNHDA and CDR2 is SQIVND (reference sequence). After removal of 0 bases from V and 10 bases from J, the junction contained 15 bases not matched to a gene. The CDR3 loop spans 17 amino acids. The CDR3 sequence: CASSIDRLAGKAGEQFF. CDR3 nucleotides: TGTGCCAGTAGTATAGATCGGTTAGCGGGTAAGGCAGGGGAGCAGTTCTTC.

This clonotype was observed many times. This sequence joins TRBV14 and TRBJ2-3, with no clear D. Germline V gene sequence: CDR1 SGHDN, CDR2 FVKESK. The CDR3 length is 15 residues. Deletions cut 1 base from V and 1 base from J, with 9 bases between. The CDR3 region is CASSQGGAGTDTQYF. The CDR3 coding sequence is TGTGCCAGCAGCCAAGGAGGTGCGGGCACAGATACGCAGTATTTT.

The sample holds many counts of this clonotype. The genes are TRBV6-2 or TRBV6-3 and TRBJ1-1; 7 bases are shared with TRBD1. Germline V CDR1 and CDR2: MNHEY, SVGEGT. The CDR3 sequence is 16 residues long. V shed 8 bases, J shed 0 bases, and the junction held 12 bases outside the gene matches. CDR3 sequence (DNA): TGTGCCAGCGCAAAAAACAGGGGAACAATGAACACTGAAGCTTTCTTT. Amino acid sequence: CASAKNRGTMNTEAFF.

CDR3 region: CASSQGRAETQYF. The CDR3, as DNA: TGTGCCAGCAGCCAAGGCAGGGCAGAGACCCAGTACTTC. The rearrangement links TRBV3-1 to TRBJ2-5; D is possibly TRBD1 (5 bases). Trimming shortened V by 1 base and J by 4 bases, and 7 bases separated the two germline ends. Germline-derived CDR1 and CDR2 are LGHDT and YNNKEL (reference sequence). This CDR3 has 13 amino acids.

V and J are TRBV5-4 and TRBJ1-4; TRBD1 matches 7 bases. J was trimmed by 0 bases and V by 4 bases; bases with no gene match: 3. The CDR3 totals 15 residues. From germline, CDR1 is SGHNT and CDR2 YYREEE (reference sequence). The CDR3 loop is CASSPGGTTNEKLFF. Here the CDR3 DNA reads TGTGCCAGCAGCCCAGGGGGAACAACTAATGAAAAACTGTTTTTT.

This clonotype occurred many times. V usage is TRBV5-1 and J usage is TRBJ2-1, with 9 bases matching TRBD2. J gave up 5 bases and V 6 bases, and 9 bases lay outside the gene matches. Germline loops: CDR1 SGHRS, CDR2 YFSETQ. The CDR3 runs to 15 residues. CDR3 bases: TGCGCCAGCAAAGTCGGAGCGGGAGGAAACAATGAGCAGTTCTTC. This encodes CASKVGAGGNNEQFF. Full variable domain (remainder filled in from reference TRBV5-1 and TRBJ2-1): KAGVTQTPRYLIKTRGQQVTLSCSPISGHRSVSWYQQTPGQGLQFLFEYFSETQRNKGNFPGRFSGRQFSNSRSEMNVSTLELGDSALYLCASKVGAGGNNEQFFGPGTRLTVL.

This clonotype was detected ten times or more. This chain joins TRBV5-6 and TRBJ2-7; tentative D call: TRBD2 (6 bases). Germline V gene data show CDR1 as SGHDT and CDR2 as YYEEEE. The CDR3 runs to 14 residues. The V and J ends lost 0 bases and 2 bases respectively, with 9 bases between them. The CDR3 region is CASSLGGDPYEQYF. The CDR3, as DNA: TGTGCCAGCAGCTTGGGGGGGGACCCCTACGAGCAGTACTTC.

This clonotype was observed a few times. A much larger clonotype is one base distant, so this may be a read error. The CDR3 spells CAWGVSMAPLNEQFF. Written as DNA, the CDR3 is TGTGCCTGGGGTGTTTCTATGGCCCCTCTCAATGAGCAGTTCTTC. The gene calls are TRBV30 and TRBJ2-1; D call uncertain. The CDR3 covers 15 residues. Germline CDR1 GTSNPN, CDR2 SVGIG (reference sequence).

This clonotype has ten or more counts. The J gene is TRBJ2-1, the V gene TRBV7-2; D is undetermined. Germline V gene sequence: CDR1 SGHTA, CDR2 FQGNSA. V was clipped by 1 base and J by 12 bases, with 13 bases between them. This CDR3 spans 13 amino acids. The CDR3 protein is CASSLGHPVGQFF. The CDR3 DNA sequence: TGTGCCAGCAGCTTAGGACATCCAGTGGGGCAGTTCTTC.

The rearrangement joins TRBV15 to TRBJ1-5; 7 bases agree with TRBD1. Germline V gene sequence: CDR1 LNHNV, CDR2 YYDKDF (reference sequence). Trimming at V came to 3 bases and at J to 5 bases, leaving 13 bases not matched to a gene. The CDR3 extends over 17 amino acids. The CDR3 region has the DNA TGTGCCACCAGCAGGAGAGGTCAAGGGGGCGCGGATCAGCCCCAGCATTTT. This codes for CATSRRGQGGADQPQHF.

J is TRBJ2-5 and V is TRBV6-1, with D perhaps TRBD2 (5 bases). CDR1 is MNHNS and CDR2 is SASEGT in the germline V gene. CDR3 length: 16 residues. V shed 6 bases and J shed 2 bases, with 19 bases lying between them. The chain's CDR3 is CASRFRESRPQETQYF. Here the CDR3 DNA reads TGTGCCAGCAGGTTTAGGGAGTCCCGACCTCAAGAGACCCAGTACTTC.

This clonotype came up many times. V is TRBV24-1 and J is TRBJ1-2; D gene ambiguous. V dropped 4 bases and J dropped 4 bases, with 15 bases sitting between them. CDR1 and CDR2 from the germline V gene are KGHDR and SFDVKD. The CDR3 length is 15 residues. CDR3 in amino acids: CATSDGSRNLYGYTF. CDR3 coding DNA: TGTGCCACCAGTGACGGGAGTCGGAACCTCTATGGCTACACCTTC.

This clonotype was counted only a few times. The chain employs TRBV19 and TRBJ2-2; D not certain. V lost 3 bases, J lost 9 bases, and 14 bases lay in between. CDR1 and CDR2 (germline): LNHDA, SQIVND (reference sequence). The CDR3 runs 14 residues. CDR3 DNA sequence: TGTGCCAGTAGTATCGGGCAGATTTGGAGGGAGCTGTTTTTT. Translating it yields CASSIGQIWRELFF.

Many counts were recorded for this clonotype. The chain employs TRBV5-6 and TRBJ2-7; 8 nucleotides align to TRBD2. The germline gives CDR1 SGHDT, CDR2 YYEEEE. CDR3 size: 13 residues. After removal of 0 bases from V and 6 bases from J, the junction contained 2 bases not matched to a gene. The CDR3: CASSLGLAGEQYF. Written as DNA, the CDR3 is TGTGCCAGCAGCTTGGGGCTAGCGGGCGAGCAGTACTTC.

This clonotype was found many times. The chain links TRBV11-2 to TRBJ2-7, with 9 bases fitting TRBD2. Trimming at V came to 4 bases and at J to 2 bases, leaving 9 bases not matched to a gene. Germline values: CDR1 SGHAT, CDR2 FQNNGV. This CDR3 contains 16 residues. CDR3 nucleotides: TGTGCCAGCAGCTCAAACAGCGGGAGGCGTACCTACGAGCAGTACTTC. Amino acid sequence: CASSSNSGRRTYEQYF.

This clonotype was found many times. Sequence at one end of the junction differs from germline and may be a read error. The chain employs TRBV11-2 and TRBJ2-1, with D tentatively TRBD2 (5 bases). Germline V CDR1 and CDR2: SGHAT, FQNNGV. This CDR3 has 16 residues. CDR3 coding DNA: TGCGCCAGCAGCCAAGATCTTCGGGACTCCTACAATGAGCAGTTCTTC. It codes for CASSQDLRDSYNEQFF.

This clonotype was detected ten times or more. The V and J genes are TRBV20-1 and TRBJ2-7; possibly TRBD1 for D (7 bases). This CDR3 spans 12 amino acids. Germline CDR1 and CDR2: DFQATT and SNEGSKA (reference sequence). The V end was cut by 6 bases, the J end by 3 bases, with 12 bases between. CDR3 coding DNA: TGCAGTGCGGGGGGACAGCTCTACGAGCAGTACTTC. Residues: CSAGGQLYEQYF.

This clonotype has a count of ten or more. This chain links TRBV3-1 with TRBJ1-1; D not certain. This CDR3 has 14 residues. V was pared by 1 base and J by 3 bases, with 9 bases between. Germline V CDR1 and CDR2: LGHDT, YNNKEL (reference sequence). CDR3 bases: TGTGCCAGCAGCCAAGTTGCATGGCACACTGAAGCTTTCTTT. This codes for CASSQVAWHTEAFF. Drawing the rest from reference TRBV3-1 and TRBJ1-1, the complete variable domain is DTAVSQTPKYLVTQMGNDKSIKCEQNLGHDTMYWYKQDSKKFLKIMFSYNNKELIINETVPNRFSPKSPDKAHLNLHINSLELGDSAVYFCASSQVAWHTEAFFGQGTRLTVV.

This clonotype was counted at least ten times. V is TRBV5-4 and J is TRBJ2-7; 11 bases align to TRBD2. The V segment lost 2 bases and the J segment 4 bases; nucleotides outside the gene matches: 2. Germline V gene lookup returns CDR1 SGHNT and CDR2 YYREEE (reference sequence). The CDR3 loop spans 14 amino acids. The CDR3 loop is CASSFSGREYEQYF. In nucleotides, the CDR3 is TGTGCCAGCAGCTTTAGCGGGAGGGAATACGAGCAGTACTTC.

In this sample, this clonotype turned up many times. The chain joins TRBV6-1 to TRBJ1-4; TRBD1 agrees at 9 bases. The germline V gene has CDR1 MNHNS and CDR2 SASEGT. V shed 6 bases and J 8 bases; nucleotides not matched to a gene: 13. This CDR3 is built from 16 residues. CDR3 sequence reads: CASRPSFTGGREKLFF. In nucleotides, the CDR3 is TGTGCCAGCAGGCCGTCCTTCACAGGGGGCCGGGAAAAACTGTTTTTT.